This T cell receptor (beta chain) originates from a study of PD-L1 blockade in urothelial cancer. Study summary: Samples of blood were analyzed 3 weeks (second dose) and 6 weeks after treatment start.

Clones were read by immunoSEQ multiplex PCR, and TCRdb kept only the in-frame ones, dropping some. The sample comprises 70,000 to 90,000 clones, around 76% of which are singletons, and around 9.5% rests with the top ten. Overall study results and limits: A pretreatment blood TCR clonality that fell below the median predicted better progression-free and overall survival.

As to this clone: The antigen is not known.

Germline CDR1 reads SNHLY; CDR2 reads FYNNEI. Trimming shortened V by 6 bases and J by 1 base, and 25 bases separated the two germline ends. CDR3 length equals 19 residues. The rearrangement links TRBV2 to TRBJ1-3, with D unclear. The sequence derives from a man between 70 and 80 years old with urothelial cancer. This sample comprised PBMCs, obtained around atezolizumab (anti-PD-L1) treatment. The CDR3 is CASSDARGLADTSGNTIYF. The CDR3 bases are TGTGCCAGCAGCGACGCCCGTGGCCTTGCGGATACATCTGGAAACACCATATATTTT.